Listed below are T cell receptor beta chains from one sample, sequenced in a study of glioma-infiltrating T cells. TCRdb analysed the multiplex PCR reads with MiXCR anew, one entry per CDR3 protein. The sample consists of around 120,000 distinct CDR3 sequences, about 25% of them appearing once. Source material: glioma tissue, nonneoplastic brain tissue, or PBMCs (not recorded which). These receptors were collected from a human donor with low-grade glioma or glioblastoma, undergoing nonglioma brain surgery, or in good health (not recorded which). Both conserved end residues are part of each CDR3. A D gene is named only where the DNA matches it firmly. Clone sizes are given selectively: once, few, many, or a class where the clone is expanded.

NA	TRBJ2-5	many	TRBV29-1	CSVESARRSGGTQYF	TGCAGCGTTGAGTCAGCACGCAGGTCCGGGGGGACCCAGTACTTC
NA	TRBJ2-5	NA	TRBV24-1	CATSDDQTRSTQYF	TGTGCCACCAGTGATGATCAAACCCGATCGACCCAGTACTTC
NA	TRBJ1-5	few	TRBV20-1	CSASLSSPNQPQHF	TGCAGTGCTAGTCTTAGCTCTCCCAATCAGCCCCAGCATTTT
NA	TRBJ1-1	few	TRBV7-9	CASSFLRVTGRNTEAFF	TGTGCCAGCAGCTTCCTCAGGGTTACAGGGAGGAACACTGAAGCTTTCTTT
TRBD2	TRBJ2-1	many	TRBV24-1	CATSDERGALFF	TGTGCCACCAGTGATGAGCGGGGGGCTTTGTTCTTC
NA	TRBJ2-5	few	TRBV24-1	CATSGLYQETQYF	TGTGCCACCAGTGGTCTGTACCAAGAGACCCAGTACTTC
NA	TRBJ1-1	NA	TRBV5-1	CASSLEGLTEAFF	TGCGCCAGCAGCTTGGAGGGCCTCACTGAAGCTTTCTTT
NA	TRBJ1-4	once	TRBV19	CASSTQTSTNEKLFF	TGTGCCAGTAGTACGCAAACCTCAACTAACGAAAAACTGTTTTTT
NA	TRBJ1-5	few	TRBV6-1	CASTWTYSNQPQHF	TGTGCCAGCACATGGACTTATAGCAATCAGCCCCAGCATTTT
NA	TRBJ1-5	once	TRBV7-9	CASKRDRTGNQPQHF	TGTGCCAGCAAACGCGACAGGACGGGCAATCAGCCCCAGCATTTT
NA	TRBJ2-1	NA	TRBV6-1	CATETYNEQFF	TGTGCCACCGAAACCTACAATGAGCAGTTCTTC
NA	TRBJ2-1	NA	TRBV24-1	CATSAPSSGSYNEQFF	TGTGCCACCAGTGCCCCCTCGAGTGGATCCTACAATGAGCAGTTCTTC
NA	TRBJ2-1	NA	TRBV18	CASSPSFGRFF	TGTGCCAGCTCCCCTTCCTTCGGAAGGTTCTTC
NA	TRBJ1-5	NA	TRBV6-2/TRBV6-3	CASSTTRGGVKNQPQHF	TGTGCCAGCAGTACCACCCGAGGTGGTGTGAAAAATCAGCCCCAGCATTTT
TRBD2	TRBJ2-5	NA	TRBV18	CASSPNSGGETKYF	TGTGCCAGCTCACCAAACAGCGGGGGAGAGACCAAGTACTTC
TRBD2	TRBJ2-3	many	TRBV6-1	CASSTQTSGGPSLTDTQYF	TGTGCCAGCAGTACCCAAACTAGCGGGGGCCCCTCTCTCACAGATACGCAGTATTTT
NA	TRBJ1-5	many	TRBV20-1	CSARAPTAYSNQPQHF	TGCAGTGCTAGAGCCCCCACAGCTTATAGCAATCAGCCCCAGCATTTT
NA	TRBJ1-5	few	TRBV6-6	CASSYSGGASGPQHF	TGTGCCAGCAGTTACTCGGGCGGGGCCTCGGGACCCCAGCATTTT
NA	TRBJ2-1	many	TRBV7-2	CASSWNQGEQFF	TGTGCCAGCAGTTGGAATCAGGGTGAGCAGTTCTTC
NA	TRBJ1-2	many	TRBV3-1	CASSQVATAYGYTF	TGTGCCAGCAGCCAAGTCGCGACCGCGTATGGCTACACCTTC
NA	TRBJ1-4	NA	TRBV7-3	CASRPTGSTNEKLFF	TGTGCCAGCAGGCCCACAGGGTCGACTAATGAAAAACTGTTTTTT
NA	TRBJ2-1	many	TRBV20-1	CSASRLGNEQFF	TGCAGTGCTAGTCGACTGGGCAATGAGCAGTTCTTC
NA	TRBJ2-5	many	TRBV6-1	CASCSFQETQYF	TGTGCCAGCTGCAGCTTCCAAGAGACCCAGTACTTC
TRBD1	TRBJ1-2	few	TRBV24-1	CATSDLTGNYGYTF	TGTGCCACCAGTGACCTGACAGGGAACTATGGCTACACCTTC
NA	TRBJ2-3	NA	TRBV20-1	CSARGLTDTQYF	TGCAGTGCTAGGGGCCTCACAGATACGCAGTATTTT
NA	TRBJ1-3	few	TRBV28	CASSFGGYGNTIYF	TGTGCCAGCAGTTTTGGGGGCTATGGAAACACCATATATTTT
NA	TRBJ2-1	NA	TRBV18	CASSPIGLWDNEQFF	TGTGCCAGCTCACCAATCGGATTGTGGGACAATGAGCAGTTCTTC
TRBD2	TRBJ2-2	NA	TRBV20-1	CSAPIGGSGELFF	TGCAGTGCCCCCATCGGGGGGTCCGGGGAGCTGTTTTTT
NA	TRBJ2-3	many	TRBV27	CASSLSTRGAGYTQYF	TGTGCCAGCAGTTTATCGACCCGGGGCGCAGGGTACACGCAGTATTTT
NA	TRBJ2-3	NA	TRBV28	CATIGSIDTQYF	TGTGCCACTATTGGGTCCATAGATACGCAGTATTTT
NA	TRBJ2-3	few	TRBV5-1	CASSLESDTQYF	TGCGCCAGCAGCTTGGAGTCAGATACGCAGTATTTT
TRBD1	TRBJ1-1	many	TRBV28	CASIRLDRVRTEAFF	TGTGCCAGCATTAGACTGGACAGGGTCCGTACTGAAGCTTTCTTT
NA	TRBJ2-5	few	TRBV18	CASSALSGASKETQYF	TGTGCCAGCTCTGCACTCTCGGGGGCTAGCAAAGAGACCCAGTACTTC
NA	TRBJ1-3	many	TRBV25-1	CASTRTESGNTIYF	TGTGCCAGCACTAGGACAGAATCTGGAAACACCATATATTTT
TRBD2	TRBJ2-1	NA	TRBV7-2	CASSPTSGGAYNEQFF	TGTGCCAGCAGCCCGACTAGCGGGGGCGCCTACAATGAGCAGTTCTTC
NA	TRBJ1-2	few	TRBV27	CASSLVPGPNYGYTF	TGTGCCAGCAGTTTAGTGCCAGGCCCGAACTATGGCTACACCTTC
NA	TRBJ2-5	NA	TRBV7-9	CASTKTGRTETQYF	TGTGCCAGCACCAAGACAGGGAGGACAGAGACCCAGTACTTC
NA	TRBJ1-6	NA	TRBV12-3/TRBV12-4	CASSLRRYNSPLHF	TGTGCCAGCAGTTTGAGACGCTATAATTCACCCCTCCACTTT